Reported below is one T cell receptor (beta chain). Its antigen is still unknown. This sample is drawn from a study of cytomegalovirus exposure and HLA in healthy donors. General observations from the study: Rarity characterized most TCR sequences, yet some public TCRs appeared in many donors. In a later analysis, compared with equally common non-associated chains, HLA-associated beta chains were more expanded.

The PCR was carried out with 60 Vbeta primers and 13 Jbeta primers. Produced via immunoSEQ multiplex PCR; TCRdb's table is partial and in-frame only. The data contain about 82,000 clones, roughly 63% of them singletons. Sequenced material: PBMCs. This receptor was identified in a woman in her 50s in good health and CMV-seropositive.

Written as DNA, the CDR3 is TGTGCCAGCAGGGAAACTAGCGGGGGGGTTGCCGGGGAGCTGTTTTTT. Residues: CASRETSGGVAGELFF. The chain recombines TRBV7-3 with TRBJ2-2; 13 bases are a match to TRBD2. CDR1 and CDR2 (germline): SGHTA, FQGTGA. The V gene end was trimmed by 6 bases and the J gene end by 6 bases; junction bases not matched to a gene: 7. The CDR3 covers 16 residues.